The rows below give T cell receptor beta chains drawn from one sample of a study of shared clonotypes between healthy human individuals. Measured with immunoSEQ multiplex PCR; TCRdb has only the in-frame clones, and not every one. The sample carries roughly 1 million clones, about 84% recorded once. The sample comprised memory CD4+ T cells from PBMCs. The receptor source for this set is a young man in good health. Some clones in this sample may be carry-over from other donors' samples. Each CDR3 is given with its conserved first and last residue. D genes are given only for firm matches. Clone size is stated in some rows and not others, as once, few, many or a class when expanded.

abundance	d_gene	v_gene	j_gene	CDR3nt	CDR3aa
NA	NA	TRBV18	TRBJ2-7	TGTGCCAGCTCACCACTAACGGGCGACGAGCAGTACTTC	CASSPLTGDEQYF
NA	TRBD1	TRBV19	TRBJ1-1	TGTGCCAGTAGTCAAGGGGGCGGATACACTGAAGCTTTCTTT	CASSQGGGYTEAFF
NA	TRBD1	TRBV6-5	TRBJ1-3	TGTGCCACCGTCTCCAGGGGGACTGGAAACACCATATATTTT	CATVSRGTGNTIYF
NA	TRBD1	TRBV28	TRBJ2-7	TGTGCCAGCAGTTCTCCCCAGGGACAGAGATACGAGCAGTACTTC	CASSSPQGQRYEQYF
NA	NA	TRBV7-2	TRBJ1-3	TGTGCCAGCAGCTTAGCGAGGCTCACCATATATTTT	CASSLARLTIYF
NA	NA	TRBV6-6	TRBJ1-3	TGTGTCACCTCCCCCGGCAGGAACACCATATATTTT	CVTSPGRNTIYF
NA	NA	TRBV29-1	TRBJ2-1	TGCAGCGTTGAAGAGGGGGCTGAGCAGTTCTTC	CSVEEGAEQFF
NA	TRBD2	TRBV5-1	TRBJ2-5	TGCGCCAGCAGCTTCGGGACTAGCGGACTTTTCCAAGAGACCCAGTACTTC	CASSFGTSGLFQETQYF
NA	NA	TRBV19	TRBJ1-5	TGTGCCAGTAGTACCCGACAGCGCAATCAGCCCCAGCATTTT	CASSTRQRNQPQHF
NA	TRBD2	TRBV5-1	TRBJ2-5	TGCGCCAGCAGCTTTGGGGCTAGCGGTTACCAAGAGACCCAGTACTTC	CASSFGASGYQETQYF
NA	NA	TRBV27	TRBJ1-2	TGTGCCAGCAGTTTAAGAGGCGGGCGGGACTATGGCTACACCTTC	CASSLRGGRDYGYTF
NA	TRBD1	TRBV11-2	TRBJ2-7	TGTGCCAGCAGCTCCGGGACAGGGACTCCCTACGAGCAGTACTTC	CASSSGTGTPYEQYF
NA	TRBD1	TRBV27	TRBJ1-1	TGTGCCAGCAGCTCTTTAACAGGGGGTTACACTGAAGCTTTCTTT	CASSSLTGGYTEAFF
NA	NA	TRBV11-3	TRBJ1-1	TGTGCCAGCAGCCGTCGCCAATCCGGGGCAACGAACACTGAAGCTTTCTTT	CASSRRQSGATNTEAFF
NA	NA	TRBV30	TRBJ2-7	TGTGCCTGGAGTCCCCCTGGGGTCTACGAGCAGTACTTC	CAWSPPGVYEQYF
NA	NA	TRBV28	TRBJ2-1	TGTGCCAGCAGTGCGCTAGGTATAAGCTCCTACAATGAGCAGTTCTTC	CASSALGISSYNEQFF
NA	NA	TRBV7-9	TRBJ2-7	TGTGCCAGCAGCTTAGTCGTAGGCCTCGAGCAGTACTTC	CASSLVVGLEQYF
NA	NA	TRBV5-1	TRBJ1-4	TGCGCCAGCAGCTTTACCCCTCCCTATCCGGCAGGGAAGGAAAAACTGTTTTTT	CASSFTPPYPAGKEKLFF
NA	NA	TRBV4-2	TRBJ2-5	TGTGCCAGCAGCCCCGGGACGCCACAAGAGACCCAGTACTTC	CASSPGTPQETQYF
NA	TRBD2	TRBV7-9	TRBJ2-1	TGTGCCAGCAGCTTACTAGCGGGAGGGCCGAATGAGCAGTTCTTC	CASSLLAGGPNEQFF
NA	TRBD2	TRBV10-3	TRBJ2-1	TGTGCCATCAGCCTAGCGGGAGGAGGGTCCTACAATGAGCAGTTCTTC	CAISLAGGGSYNEQFF
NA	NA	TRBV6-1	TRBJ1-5	TGTGCCAGCAGTGGACAGCCCGATAGCAATCAGCCCCAGCATTTT	CASSGQPDSNQPQHF
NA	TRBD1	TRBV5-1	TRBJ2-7	TGCGCCAGCAGCTTGGGACAGGGGGACAGCGAGCAGTACTTC	CASSLGQGDSEQYF
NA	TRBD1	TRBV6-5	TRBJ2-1	TGTGCCAGCAGCCGGACAGGGATCCACAATGAGCAGTTCTTC	CASSRTGIHNEQFF
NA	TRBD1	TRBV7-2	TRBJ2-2	TGTGCCAGCAGTGGCGACAGGGCCACCGGGGAGCTGTTTTTT	CASSGDRATGELFF
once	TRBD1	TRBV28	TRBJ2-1	TGTGCCAGCAGCCCCCGGGACAGATCCTACAATGAGCAGTTCTTC	CASSPRDRSYNEQFF
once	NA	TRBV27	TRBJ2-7	TGTGCCAGCAGTTTTAGGGTCTCCTACGAGCAGTACTTC	CASSFRVSYEQYF
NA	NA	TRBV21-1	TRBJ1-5	TGTGCCAGCGGGGGCAGACCCTCCAATCAGCCCCAGCATTTT	CASGGRPSNQPQHF
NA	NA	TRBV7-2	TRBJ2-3	TGTGCCAGCAGCTTAGGGATTGGGGGCCCAGATACGCAGTATTTT	CASSLGIGGPDTQYF
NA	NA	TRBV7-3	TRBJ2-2	TGTGCCAGCAGGCTCCGTTGGGGCACCGGGGAGCTGTTTTTT	CASRLRWGTGELFF
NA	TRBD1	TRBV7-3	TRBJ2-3	TGTGCCAGCAGCTGGGGGGACAGGGAATCAGATACGCAGTATTTT	CASSWGDRESDTQYF
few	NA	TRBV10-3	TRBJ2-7	TGTGCCATCAGTGGTCAACAGGCCAGGACCTACGAGCAGTACTTC	CAISGQQARTYEQYF
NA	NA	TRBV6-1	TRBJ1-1	TGTGCCGTTGCTTCACCGACTGAAGCTTTCTTT	CAVASPTEAFF
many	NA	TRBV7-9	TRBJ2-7	TGTGCCAGCAGCCTTAAGGATCCCTACGAGCAGTACTTC	CASSLKDPYEQYF
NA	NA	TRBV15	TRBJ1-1	TGTGCCACCAGCAGAAGCAGTCAGGGACTCACTGAAGCTTTCTTT	CATSRSSQGLTEAFF
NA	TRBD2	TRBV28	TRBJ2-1	TGTGCCAGCAGTTTTAGCGGGTCCCTATTTTATGAGCAGTTCTTC	CASSFSGSLFYEQFF
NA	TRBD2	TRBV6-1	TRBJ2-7	TGTGCCACGATCCCACCGGGGGGAGTTGGGGAGCAGTACTTC	CATIPPGGVGEQYF
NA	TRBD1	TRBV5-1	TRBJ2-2	TGCGCCAGCAGCTCGACCTTCCCGGGACAGAGTACGGAGCTGTTTTTT	CASSSTFPGQSTELFF
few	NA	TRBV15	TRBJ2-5	TGTGCCACCAGCAGAGGCCAAGAGACCCAGTACTTC	CATSRGQETQYF
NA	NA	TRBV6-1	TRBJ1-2	TGTGCCAGCAGTGAGAGACTGCGGGGTAGCTATGGCTACACCTTC	CASSERLRGSYGYTF